A selection of T cell receptor beta chains follows, all from one sample in a study of cytomegalovirus exposure and HLA in healthy donors. Profiled with immunoSEQ multiplex PCR; TCRdb holds only in-frame clones, not every one. The data show around 90,000 clones, about two thirds seen once. Input material: PBMCs. These receptors were obtained from a human donor in good health. The CDR3 runs from the conserved cysteine through the conserved F or W. The D gene is left open where the match is weak. Size values are once, few and many counts, or a class for expanded clones, and some rows have none.

j_gene: TRBJ1-6; v_gene: TRBV5-1; abundance: -; d_gene: TRBD1; CDR3nt: TGCGCCAGCAGCGCGGCTTCCGGGACAGGGGGATCACCCCTCCACTTT; CDR3aa: CASSAASGTGGSPLHF
j_gene: TRBJ2-1; v_gene: TRBV19; abundance: -; d_gene: -; CDR3nt: TGTGCCATTGGGACTCCCTACAATGAGCAGTTCTTC; CDR3aa: CAIGTPYNEQFF
j_gene: TRBJ2-5; v_gene: TRBV11-3; abundance: -; d_gene: -; CDR3nt: TGTGCCAGCAGCTTAGTGGTCAGGGGCCAAGAGACCCAGTACTTC; CDR3aa: CASSLVVRGQETQYF
j_gene: TRBJ1-1; v_gene: TRBV7-9; abundance: -; d_gene: -; CDR3nt: TGTGCCAGCAGAGAGAATACAGGGCTGGCTGAAGCTTTCTTT; CDR3aa: CASRENTGLAEAFF
j_gene: TRBJ2-7; v_gene: TRBV29-1; abundance: -; d_gene: TRBD2; CDR3nt: TGCAGCGGCTCCCTAGCGGGGGGCCCTCACGAGCAGTACTTC; CDR3aa: CSGSLAGGPHEQYF
j_gene: TRBJ2-5; v_gene: TRBV18; abundance: -; d_gene: TRBD1; CDR3nt: TGTGCCAGCTCCTCCGAGACAGGGAGAGAGGCCCAGTACTTC; CDR3aa: CASSSETGREAQYF
j_gene: TRBJ2-1; v_gene: TRBV2; abundance: -; d_gene: TRBD1; CDR3nt: TGTGCCAGCAGCTCGGACAGGGCGGCTGAGCAGTTCTTC; CDR3aa: CASSSDRAAEQFF
j_gene: TRBJ1-4; v_gene: TRBV29-1; abundance: -; d_gene: -; CDR3nt: TGCAGCGTTCTGGATAGGGGGTATGAAAAACTGTTTTTT; CDR3aa: CSVLDRGYEKLFF
j_gene: TRBJ1-1; v_gene: TRBV15; abundance: -; d_gene: TRBD1; CDR3nt: TGTGCCACCAGCAGTCAGGGGGGATCCACTGAAGCTTTCTTT; CDR3aa: CATSSQGGSTEAFF
j_gene: TRBJ1-1; v_gene: TRBV9; abundance: -; d_gene: -; CDR3nt: TGTGCCAGCTCGGGGGGGAGGAACACTGAAGCTTTCTTT; CDR3aa: CASSGGRNTEAFF
j_gene: TRBJ1-5; v_gene: TRBV4-1; abundance: -; d_gene: -; CDR3nt: TGCGCCAGCAGCCGTGGAAACGGTAGGAGTCAGCCCCAGCATTTT; CDR3aa: CASSRGNGRSQPQHF
j_gene: TRBJ1-1; v_gene: TRBV18; abundance: -; d_gene: -; CDR3nt: TGTGCCAGCTCACCTGTACAAGGGGAGAACACTGAAGCTTTCTTT; CDR3aa: CASSPVQGENTEAFF
j_gene: TRBJ2-5; v_gene: TRBV7-9; abundance: once; d_gene: TRBD2; CDR3nt: TGTGCCAGCAGCCTGAACTCGCGGGGGTTACAAGAGACCCAGTACTTC; CDR3aa: CASSLNSRGLQETQYF
j_gene: TRBJ1-5; v_gene: TRBV5-5; abundance: -; d_gene: -; CDR3nt: TGTGCCAGCAGCTTGACGGGGGATAGCAATCAGCCCCAGCATTTT; CDR3aa: CASSLTGDSNQPQHF
j_gene: TRBJ1-1; v_gene: TRBV19; abundance: -; d_gene: TRBD1; CDR3nt: TGTGCCAGTAGTATAGGAGGCAGGGGGCCCACTGAAGCTTTCTTT; CDR3aa: CASSIGGRGPTEAFF
j_gene: TRBJ1-4; v_gene: TRBV18; abundance: -; d_gene: -; CDR3nt: TGTGCCAGCTCACCGGGCACCATGAATGAAAAACTGTTTTTT; CDR3aa: CASSPGTMNEKLFF
j_gene: TRBJ2-1; v_gene: TRBV6-6; abundance: -; d_gene: -; CDR3nt: TGTGCCATCTGGTCGTCCCTAGTAATCTACAATGAGCAGTTCTTC; CDR3aa: CAIWSSLVIYNEQFF
j_gene: TRBJ1-6; v_gene: TRBV9; abundance: once; d_gene: -; CDR3nt: TGTGCCAGCAGCGTAGCTGCGGGGAAGGGGTCACCCCTCCACTTT; CDR3aa: CASSVAAGKGSPLHF
j_gene: TRBJ2-7; v_gene: TRBV6-5; abundance: -; d_gene: TRBD2; CDR3nt: TGTGCCAGCAGCTCTAGCGGGGCGAGCTCCTACGAGCAGTACTTC; CDR3aa: CASSSSGASSYEQYF
j_gene: TRBJ2-1; v_gene: TRBV7-9; abundance: -; d_gene: TRBD2; CDR3nt: TGTGCCAGCCGTAATGGGCGGGGGGGCGCTGAGCAGTTCTTC; CDR3aa: CASRNGRGGAEQFF
j_gene: TRBJ1-2; v_gene: TRBV19; abundance: few; d_gene: -; CDR3nt: TGTGCCAGTAGTATCTTAGCTGGCAGCCAGCAAGGCTACACCTTC; CDR3aa: CASSILAGSQQGYTF
j_gene: TRBJ1-2; v_gene: TRBV30; abundance: -; d_gene: -; CDR3nt: TGTGCCTGGAGTAATAGGCGGACAACTAACTATGGCTACACCTTC; CDR3aa: CAWSNRRTTNYGYTF
j_gene: TRBJ2-5; v_gene: TRBV7-2; abundance: -; d_gene: TRBD2; CDR3nt: TGTGCCAGCAGCTTCACTAGCGGGGTAGAGACCCAGTACTTC; CDR3aa: CASSFTSGVETQYF